These 9 T cell receptor beta chains were sequenced from one sample in a study of cytomegalovirus exposure and HLA in healthy donors. This table comes from immunoSEQ multiplex PCR, and its TCRdb copy is limited to in-frame clones, with some not included. The sample contains fewer than 90,000 clones, 84% of which appear only once. Material for sequencing was PBMCs. The receptor source for this set is a woman under 30 in good health and CMV-seropositive.

This clone was detected once. This chain connects TRBV18 to TRBJ2-2; 9 nucleotides agree with TRBD1. The CDR3 is 16 amino acids. The J segment lost 1 base and the V segment lost 0 bases, leaving 0 bases of the junction unmatched. The germline gives CDR1 KGHSH, CDR2 LQKENI. This CDR3 is CASSPPTGGNTGELFF. For the CDR3, the DNA is TGTGCCAGCTCACCACCGACAGGGGGGAACACCGGGGAGCTGTTTTTT. The complete variable domain, with remaining parts taken from reference TRBV18 and TRBJ2-2, reads NAGVMQNPRHLVRRRGQEARLRCSPMKGHSHVYWYRQLPEEGLKFMVYLQKENIIDESGMPKERFSAEFPKEGPSILRIQQVVRGDSAAYFCASSPPTGGNTGELFFGEGSRLTVL.

The chain links TRBV11-2 to TRBJ2-1; 10 nucleotides align to TRBD2. The V segment lost 0 bases and the J segment 4 bases; nucleotides outside the gene matches: 6. CDR3 size: 17 residues. Per germline, CDR1 SGHAT and CDR2 FQNNGV. Written as DNA, the CDR3 is TGTGCCAGCAGCTTAGAGCTAGCGGGGGCGATATACAATGAGCAGTTCTTC. This codes for CASSLELAGAIYNEQFF.

The V call is TRBV6-5, the J call TRBJ2-2; TRBD1 might be the D (5 bases). Germline CDR1 MNHEY, CDR2 SVGAGI. The V end was cut by 7 bases, the J end by 3 bases, with 12 bases between. The CDR3 is 14 amino acids. The CDR3 DNA sequence: TGTGCCAGCACTTTACTCAGGGACACCGGGGAGCTGTTTTTT. Its translation: CASTLLRDTGELFF.

V usage is TRBV30 and J usage is TRBJ2-3; tentatively, D is TRBD1 (5 bases). Trimming took off 5 bases at V and 1 base at J, with 7 bases between the two ends. Germline values: CDR1 GTSNPN, CDR2 SVGIG (reference sequence). CDR3 length: 12 residues. This CDR3 reads CAWGAGTDTQYF. The CDR3 DNA follows: TGTGCCTGGGGGGCGGGCACAGATACGCAGTATTTT.

The chain is built from TRBV10-3 and TRBJ2-5, with 8 bases fitting TRBD1. Germline CDR1 reads ENHRY; CDR2 reads SYGVKD. This CDR3 contains 15 residues. J gave up 5 bases and V 4 bases, and 9 bases lay outside the gene matches. The CDR3, as DNA: TGTGCCATCAGTGCGGACAGGGCGGAAATGGAGACCCAGTACTTC. Its translation: CAISADRAEMETQYF.

This chain links TRBV7-8 with TRBJ1-5; possibly TRBD1 for D (6 bases). The ends were cut back, 8 bases at V and 0 bases at J, with 11 bases in the middle. The CDR3 loop spans 14 amino acids. The germline CDR1 and CDR2 sequences are SGHVS and FQNEAQ. CDR3 residues: CASSDSYSNQPQHF. CDR3 in DNA: TGTGCCAGCTCGGACAGCTATAGCAATCAGCCCCAGCATTTT.

J is TRBJ2-2 and V is TRBV9; 8 bases line up with TRBD2. V lost 0 bases and J lost 7; bases outside the gene matches: 11. CDR3 length: 17 residues. Germline assignment: CDR1 SGDLS and CDR2 YYNGEE. The CDR3 DNA reads TGTGCCAGCAGCGTAGCAGGTAGCGGGGAGATTAGCGGGGAGCTGTTTTTT. Its translation is CASSVAGSGEISGELFF.

The V call is TRBV5-8, the J call TRBJ1-6; TRBD1 might be the D (6 bases). The CDR3 extends over 15 amino acids. CDR1 SGHTS and CDR2 YDEGEE come from the germline V gene. V lost 0 bases to trimming and J lost 4 bases, with 8 bases between them. CDR3 sequence (DNA): TGTGCCAGCAGCTTGGGGACAGATTATAATTCACCCCTCCACTTT. Translation: CASSLGTDYNSPLHF.

The chain is built from TRBV28 and TRBJ2-7; no clear D. CDR1 and CDR2 from the germline V gene are MDHEN and SYDVKM. CDR3 length: 14 amino acids. Trimming stripped 5 bases from V and 6 bases from J, with 17 bases between. CDR3 sequence: CASSPRGLFPEQYF. The DNA for the CDR3 is TGTGCCAGCAGTCCCCGTGGGCTGTTTCCCGAGCAGTACTTC. The whole variable domain, filled in from reference TRBV28 and TRBJ2-7, reads DVKVTQSSRYLVKRTGEKVFLECVQDMDHENMFWYRQDPGLGLRLIYFSYDVKMKEKGDIPEGYSVSREKKERFSLILESASTNQTSMYLCASSPRGLFPEQYFGPGTRLTVT.